The following is a T cell receptor beta chain sequence with its context. The data are from a study of blood T cell repertoires in COVID-19. In the study overall: The recovered donors of Cohort 3 showed two negative PCRs, clearance, or symptom resolution.

The data were produced by immunoSEQ multiplex PCR, yet TCRdb's version contains in-frame clones alone and is incomplete. The data contain a few hundred thousand clones, 88% of them singletons. V was pared by 2 bases and J by 5 bases, with 7 bases of the junction left unmatched. The CDR3 is 15 amino acids. Germline-derived CDR1 and CDR2 are ENHRY and SYGVKD. The clonotype comes from a woman in her fifties or sixties in a cohort exposed to, infected with or recovered from COVID-19 (not recorded which). This chain joins TRBV10-3 and TRBJ2-3; 7 bases are shared with TRBD2. The sequencing input was PBMCs or T cells enriched from blood (not recorded which). The CDR3 region is CAISEGGDLQDTQYF. DNA of the CDR3: TGTGCCATCAGTGAGGGGGGGGATTTACAAGATACGCAGTATTTT.